The present T cell receptor (beta chain) was sequenced within a study of response to subunit inactivated influenza vaccine. Study observations and caveats: That few new T cells are recruited by each seasonal influenza vaccination was the authors' suggestion.

This clonotype occurred a few times. What it recognizes is unknown. TCRdb re-analysed the RT-PCR reads in MiXCR, keeping a single row per CDR3 protein. This repertoire shows a few hundred thousand distinct CDR3 sequences, 21% found once; its top ten account for 10% to 13%. The CDR3 spans 11 residues. The germline CDR1 and CDR2 sequences are DFQATT and SNEGSKA (reference sequence). V gave up 6 bases and J gave up 4 bases; unmatched junction bases: 1. The chain recombines TRBV20-1 with TRBJ2-5; TRBD1 matches 8 bases. This sequence was found in a man aged 45 to 75 who received an inactivated influenza vaccine. The source was PBMCs from blood, collected less than 22 months after vaccination. CDR3: CSARGLETQYF. The CDR3 DNA is TGCAGTGCCAGGGGGCTAGAGACCCAGTACTTC.